The source of this T cell receptor (beta chain) is a study of T cells in Graves' hyperthyroidism and ophthalmopathy (dated by TCRdb to the late 2010s). Regarding the study in general: Peripheral blood samples were taken at initial diagnosis, before any treatment was given. A discovery cohort of approximately 100 patients, 43 with Graves' ophthalmopathy and approximately 55 with stable Graves' hyperthyroidism, was used to find distinguishing TCR V-J signatures. An independent validation cohort of about 19 hyperthyroidism patients and 17 patients who later progressed to ophthalmopathy tested prospective prediction of ophthalmopathy. The roughly 100 discovery patients were randomly divided into training and test sets at a 7:3 ratio. The study also compared thyroid tissue and blood T-cell repertoires from five or six Graves' hyperthyroidism patients. After blood sampling, hyperthyroidism patients were treated with methimazole at a starting dose of 30 mg daily, and ophthalmopathy patients were treated with high-dose intravenous methylprednisolone. The paper reports TCR Vbeta CDR3 sequencing of 140 or so peripheral blood samples: around 41 ophthalmopathy, around 80 hyperthyroidism and about 17 progressor patients. Beyond this particular receptor, the publication reports: In validation, progression to ophthalmopathy was predicted by the model with nearly 71% sensitivity and 72.22% specificity, a median of 6.5 months before onset. Ophthalmopathy was separated from stable hyperthyroidism by a 13 V-J signature model, with just over 85% sensitivity and roughly 81% specificity obtained in cross-validation and 80%/75% obtained in testing. Most expanded thyroid clonotypes (frequency above 0.001) were also detected in blood, a finding suggesting that blood repertoires may reflect thyroid immune responses. Sample size was not statistically predetermined, and investigators were not blinded to group allocation.

At least ten counts were recorded for this clonotype. Its antigen remains unidentified. Base qualities were left out, and no much larger clone turns up one base away. Reading the germline V gene gives CDR1 SGDLS and CDR2 YYNGEE. Here V drops 0 bases and J drops 0 bases, and the junction holds 3 bases not matched to any gene. From the cysteine up to the phenylalanine, the CDR3 has a length of 17 residues. Just CDR3 DNA is preserved here, 51 bases in frame from base 1. TCR beta CDR3 regions were amplified from RNA transcripts. The first round of RT-PCR for the TCR CDR3 was performed with the HTBI primer set and the Qiagen OneStep RT-PCR kit. The libraries were constructed in a second round of multiplex PCR and then size-selected and purified. Sequencing of the libraries was done on an Illumina HiSeq2000 using paired-end 100 bp reads. The original pipeline was this. Raw data were processed with SOAPnuke, discarding reads with adapters, uncalled bases, mean Phred below 15, or no exact constant-primer or identifier match. High-quality paired reads were merged using COPE v1.2.5, and each unique nucleotide sequence was defined as a clonotype. MiTCR v1.1 was used to align the clonotypes against IMGT TRBV, TRBD and TRBJ reference segments. The analysis was restricted to V-J combinations with a frequency above 0.0001, which together covered 98% to 99.2% of the repertoires. A TCS score was defined as the ratio between F50 (clonal expansion) and ExV (chaos), using BLOSUM62-based TCRdist between CDR3 peptides within each V-J. Welch's t-statistics and random forest reduced around 510 V-J features to roughly 13, which were used in a naive Bayes classifier (R e1071). The public reads were reprocessed in TCRdb via fastp at Q25 and MiXCR, keeping in-frame beta chains. Under each unique CDR3 protein, matching rows form one entry showing the most common genes and DNA. Here the V and J calls rest on TCRdb's processing, not on the authors' analysis. This sample gives under 400,000 distinct CDR3 sequences in total; about 12% of them show up just once. About 9.1% of the sample is taken by the ten largest.

Stable Graves' hyperthyroidism was defined as the absence of progression to ophthalmopathy over 18 months of follow-up. Hyperthyroidism patients were newly diagnosed, with disease duration under 2 months, and aged 18 to 65 years. Exclusion was applied to patients with uncontrolled infections, other autoimmune diseases, pregnancy or lactation. Clinical symptoms, serum thyroxine and TRAb, thyroid ultrasound, and orbital computed tomography formed the basis for the diagnoses. Ficoll-Paque density gradient centrifugation was used to isolate PBMCs from approximately 10 ml of fresh peripheral blood. Trizol reagent was used to extract total RNA, and RNA quality was then checked on an Agilent 2100 Bioanalyzer.

The chain is encoded by TRBV9 joined to TRBJ1-6, with 7 junctional bases fitting TRBD1. The sequenced sample consisted of blood. The sequence was obtained from a woman younger than 35 with Graves' hyperthyroidism. The DNA reads as follows: TGTGCCAGCAGCGTAGGGGGACAGAGCTCCTATAATTCACCCCTCCACTTT. Its protein is CASSVGGQSSYNSPLHF.